The 19 T cell receptor beta chains reported below all come from one sample, sequenced in a study of T cell changes during pregnancy in multiple sclerosis. Sequencing used immunoSEQ multiplex PCR; TCRdb keeps in-frame clones, though not all of them. The table has tens of thousands of clones, 90% seen once; the top ten hold 4% to 6%. This specimen was peripheral blood, taken in the second trimester of pregnancy. The origin of the receptors is a female donor in good health, enrolled as a control in a pregnancy study.

The chain links TRBV30 to TRBJ2-7; 10 bases match TRBD1. The ends lost 1 base at V and 6 bases at J; junction bases unmatched: 6. There are 14 residues in the CDR3. Germline assignment: CDR1 GTSNPN and CDR2 SVGIG (reference sequence). CDR3 sequence (DNA): TGTGCCTGGAGTGCTTCCTGGACAGGGGGCGAGCAGTACTTC. Amino acids: CAWSASWTGGEQYF.

The chain's CDR3 is CASSQGVAYEQYF. The CDR3 nucleotides are TGTGCCAGCAGTCAGGGGGTGGCCTACGAGCAGTACTTC. The chain carries TRBV6-5 and TRBJ2-7, with 7 bases matching TRBD1. The V gene's germline CDR1 is MNHEY and CDR2 SVGAGI. The CDR3 has 13 residues. The ends lost 5 bases at V and 2 bases at J; junction bases unmatched: 3.

The chain combines TRBV18 with TRBJ2-7; 7 bases agree with TRBD2. This CDR3 spans 15 amino acids. Germline lookup yields CDR1 KGHSH and CDR2 LQKENI. Losses at the gene ends were 5 bases for V and 1 base for J; bases not matched to a gene: 8. The CDR3 coding sequence is TGTGCCAGCTCAAGGGTCATGGGAGGGTCCTACGAGCAGTACTTC. Its translation: CASSRVMGGSYEQYF.

This clone has only one observation. The chain has TRBV4-2 and TRBJ2-6; D gene ambiguous. The germline V gene encodes CDR1 LGHNA and CDR2 YNFKEQ. V lost 0 bases, J lost 0 bases, and 6 bases lay in between. The CDR3 runs to 16 residues. CDR3 nucleotides: TGTGCCAGCAGCCAAGAAAGGAGCTCTGGGGCCAACGTCCTGACTTTC. Protein sequence: CASSQERSSGANVLTF.

The V call is TRBV27, the J call TRBJ2-7, with TRBD1 identical over 9 bases. Losses at the gene ends were 3 bases for V and 3 bases for J; bases not matched to a gene: 3. This CDR3 comprises 14 residues. From germline, CDR1 is MNHEY and CDR2 SMNVEV (reference sequence). The CDR3 spells CASSFEGQGYEQYF. The CDR3 nucleotides read TGTGCCAGCAGTTTTGAGGGACAGGGCTACGAGCAGTACTTC.

The chain has TRBV25-1 and TRBJ2-5; 9 bases are a match to TRBD2. J gave up 5 bases and V 3 bases, and 4 bases lay outside the gene matches. The CDR3 is made up of 14 amino acids. The germline V gene encodes CDR1 MGHDK and CDR2 SYGVNS. This CDR3 is CASSEPSGEETQYF. The DNA of the CDR3 is TGTGCCAGCAGTGAGCCTAGCGGGGAGGAGACCCAGTACTTC.

Only one count was recorded for this clone. The chain is built from TRBV7-9 and TRBJ1-2; 7 bases match TRBD1. Germline trimming cut 2 bases from V and 5 bases from J; bases unmatched to any gene: 8. The CDR3 consists of 15 residues. Germline values: CDR1 SEHNR, CDR2 FQNEAQ (reference sequence). The CDR3 loop reads CASSLFETGKYGYTF. The CDR3 DNA follows: TGTGCCAGCAGCTTATTTGAGACAGGGAAGTATGGCTACACCTTC. Full variable domain (rest looked up from reference TRBV7-9 and TRBJ1-2): DTGVSQNPRHKITKRGQNVTFRCDPISEHNRLYWYRQTLGQGPEFLTYFQNEAQLEKSRLLSDRFSAERPKGSFSTLEIQRTEQGDSAMYLCASSLFETGKYGYTFGSGTRLTVV.

Comments on this clone: Germline and junction disagree at one end, which may indicate a read error. J is TRBJ2-7 and V is TRBV7-7; 11 bases map to TRBD1. The CDR3 consists of 16 residues. CDR1 and CDR2 (germline): SSHAT, FNYEAQ (reference sequence). CDR3: CASSFFPGQGAYEQYF. DNA for the CDR3: TGTGCTAGCAGCTTCTTCCCGGGACAGGGGGCCTACGAGCAGTACTTC.

V is TRBV10-3 and J is TRBJ2-7, with TRBD1 matching over 9 bases. The germline gives CDR1 ENHRY, CDR2 SYGVKD. V lost 5 bases to trimming and J lost 3 bases; unmatched junction nucleotides: 8. This CDR3 has 15 amino acids. CDR3 coding DNA: TGTGCCATCAGTACGCCGGACAGGGGCGGCTACGAGCAGTACTTC. Translating it yields CAISTPDRGGYEQYF.

The rearrangement links TRBV19 to TRBJ2-7; a possible D gene is TRBD2 (7 bases). This CDR3 comprises 14 residues. The V gene's germline CDR1 is LNHDA and CDR2 SQIVND (reference sequence). V lost 5 bases to trimming and J lost 4 bases, with 15 bases between them. DNA of the CDR3: TGTGCCAGTAGTTCACAGGGAGGGTTGTACGAGCAGTACTTC. Translated: CASSSQGGLYEQYF.

V usage is TRBV9 and J usage is TRBJ1-1; 7 bases fit TRBD1. Germline V gene sequence: CDR1 SGDLS, CDR2 YYNGEE. V lost 3 bases and J lost 1; bases outside the gene matches: 3. The CDR3 is 14 residues long. The CDR3 region is CASSAHRGNTEAFF. CDR3 DNA sequence: TGTGCCAGCAGCGCCCACAGGGGGAACACTGAAGCTTTCTTT. The full variable domain, its missing parts supplied by reference TRBV9 and TRBJ1-1, is DSGVTQTPKHLITATGQRVTLRCSPRSGDLSVYWYQQSLDQGLQFLIQYYNGEERAKGNILERFSAQQFPDLHSELNLSSLELGDSALYFCASSAHRGNTEAFFGQGTRLTVV.

The rearrangement joins TRBV5-5 to TRBJ1-1; D perhaps matches TRBD1 (6 bases). The CDR3 runs 13 residues. The V gene's germline CDR1 is SGHKS and CDR2 YYEKEE (reference sequence). Trimming pared 4 bases from V and 3 bases from J, leaving 10 bases between. The CDR3 DNA reads as TGTGCCAGCAGCCTTGGGGGCGACACTGAAGCTTTCTTT. Amino acid sequence: CASSLGGDTEAFF.

The V call is TRBV29-1, the J call TRBJ2-7; TRBD1 aligns across 12 bases. CDR3 length: 13 residues. CDR1 SQVTM and CDR2 ANQGSEA come from the germline V gene. J was trimmed by 4 bases and V by 3 bases; bases with no gene match: 1. The CDR3 DNA sequence: TGCAGCGTTGAGGGACAGGGGGCTTACGAGCAGTACTTC. Amino acids: CSVEGQGAYEQYF.

This clone is a singleton in its sample. The chain links TRBV10-1 to TRBJ2-3, with 12 bases identical to TRBD2. The ends lost 8 bases at V and 3 bases at J; junction bases unmatched: 6. The CDR3 totals 15 residues. From germline, CDR1 is WNHNN and CDR2 SYGVQD (reference sequence). CDR3 in amino acids: CASLGLAGGTDTQYF. The CDR3 nucleotides are TGCGCCAGCCTGGGACTAGCGGGCGGTACAGATACGCAGTATTTT.

This rearrangement joins TRBV7-2 to TRBJ2-3; TRBD2 aligns across 13 bases. This CDR3 region has 16 residues. Germline trimming cut 5 bases from V and 4 bases from J; bases unmatched to any gene: 6. Germline-derived CDR1 and CDR2 are SGHTA and FQGNSA. CDR3 nucleotide sequence: TGTGCCAGCAGCCTGACTAGCGGGGGGCGACCAGATACGCAGTATTTT. Protein product: CASSLTSGGRPDTQYF. Drawing the rest from reference TRBV7-2 and TRBJ2-3, the complete variable domain is GAGVSQSPSNKVTEKGKDVELRCDPISGHTALYWYRQSLGQGLEFLIYFQGNSAPDKSGLPSDRFSAERTGGSVSTLTIQRTQQEDSAVYLCASSLTSGGRPDTQYFGPGTRLTVL.

This sequence joins TRBV5-1 and TRBJ1-1; D uncertain. Trimming took off 0 bases at V and 4 bases at J, with 13 bases between the two ends. The V gene's germline CDR1 is SGHRS and CDR2 YFSETQ. The CDR3 is 15 amino acids. The CDR3 is CASSLVLGESTEAFF. CDR3 nucleotides: TGCGCCAGCAGCTTGGTCCTCGGGGAGAGCACTGAAGCTTTCTTT.

Only a few counts were recorded for this clone. The genes are TRBV9 and TRBJ1-1; D is possibly TRBD1 (6 bases). CDR1 SGDLS and CDR2 YYNGEE come from the germline V gene. V shed 4 bases and J shed 0 bases, with 13 bases lying between them. The length of the CDR3 is 15 residues. The CDR3 DNA follows: TGTGCCAGCAGCCACGGACAGACCTTGAACACTGAAGCTTTCTTT. Its translation is CASSHGQTLNTEAFF. The full variable domain, rest sourced from reference TRBV9 and TRBJ1-1, is DSGVTQTPKHLITATGQRVTLRCSPRSGDLSVYWYQQSLDQGLQFLIQYYNGEERAKGNILERFSAQQFPDLHSELNLSSLELGDSALYFCASSHGQTLNTEAFFGQGTRLTVV.

The genes are TRBV7-6 and TRBJ2-1, with 12 bases identical to TRBD2. V gave up 5 bases and J gave up 6 bases; unmatched junction bases: 8. The germline V gene has CDR1 SGHVS and CDR2 FNYEAQ. This CDR3 comprises 16 residues. The CDR3 region has the DNA TGTGCCAGCAGCATCCGACTAGCGGGGGCCTTCAATGAGCAGTTCTTC. It specifies CASSIRLAGAFNEQFF.

The chain carries TRBV5-1 and TRBJ2-7, with 8 positions matching TRBD2. Germline trimming cut 4 bases from V and 1 base from J; bases unmatched to any gene: 7. The CDR3 covers 15 residues. Germline V gene data show CDR1 as SGHRS and CDR2 as YFSETQ. The CDR3 reads CASSAGTSFSYEQYF. CDR3 sequence (DNA): TGCGCCAGCAGCGCCGGGACTAGTTTTTCCTACGAGCAGTACTTC.